The clone carrying this TCR beta chain was counted between two and nine times. The antigen remains undetermined. This sample stems from a study of tumor-infiltrating lymphocytes in primary liver carcinoma. Study-wide results and limits: Merely some 7.5-25% of top clones spanned all five tumor regions.

The researchers produced TCR beta cDNA from around 0.5 ug total RNA with a constant-region primer. Each TCR beta library was derived from three nested multiplex PCR rounds that employed slightly modified ARM-PCR. Each CDR3 protein gets one entry after TCRdb re-called the multiplex PCR reads with MiXCR. Among approximately 100,000 distinct CDR3 sequences, about two thirds were seen once, and the ten largest hold less than 15%. Taking 20-30 mg of unsorted bulk tissue, the authors co-extracted RNA and DNA. The TCR comes from a woman aged 55-70 years with primary liver carcinoma and hepatitis B virus infection. Material for sequencing was liver tumor tissue from sampling region 2. The subset was: tumor region T2, inferior pole.

In nucleotides, the CDR3 is TGTGCCAGCAGTGACTCGCGAGGGGTGACCCAGTACTTC. As protein: CASSDSRGVTQYF. V gene TRBV25-1 combines with J gene TRBJ2-5; D assignment may be TRBD1 or TRBD2 (5 bases each). The germline V and J ends were trimmed by 3 bases and 7 bases, with 12 bases remaining between them. The CDR3 extends over 13 amino acids. The germline gives CDR1 MGHDK, CDR2 SYGVNS.